These T cell receptor beta chains were read from a single sample in a study of blood T cell repertoires in COVID-19. Data came from immunoSEQ multiplex PCR; TCRdb stores just in-frame clones and leaves some out. The table lists roughly 100,000 clones, about 90% of them singletons. Sequenced sample: peripheral blood. Receptors originate from a human donor in a cohort sampled during active COVID-19. The CDR3 runs from the conserved cysteine through the conserved F or W. Each record gives: V gene, clone size, J gene, D gene, CDR3 DNA, CDR3 protein. A D gene is named only where the DNA matches it firmly. A clone size is listed for some rows: how often the clone was seen (once, few, many), or a class if it is expanded.

V: TRBV24-1; size: once; J: TRBJ2-1; D: .; DNA: TGTGCCACCAGTGATTTGGACAGCCTCGGAAATGAGCAGTTCTTC; CDR3: CATSDLDSLGNEQFF
V: TRBV19; size: .; J: TRBJ1-5; D: TRBD1; DNA: TGTGCCACGGACAGGGCTGGCAATCAGCCCCAGCATTTT; CDR3: CATDRAGNQPQHF
V: TRBV4-1; size: once; J: TRBJ2-3; D: TRBD2; DNA: TGCGCCAGCAGCCAAGAACTTAGCGGGAGAATTGGAGATACGCAGTATTTT; CDR3: CASSQELSGRIGDTQYF
V: TRBV12-3/TRBV12-4; size: .; J: TRBJ2-3; D: .; DNA: TGTGCCAGCAGTTTCCAATCAGATACGCAGTATTTT; CDR3: CASSFQSDTQYF
V: TRBV5-6; size: once; J: TRBJ2-2; D: .; DNA: TGTGCCAGCAGCTTGTGGACAGACCTACCGAACACCGGGGAGCTGTTTTTT; CDR3: CASSLWTDLPNTGELFF
V: TRBV20-1; size: .; J: TRBJ1-4; D: TRBD1; DNA: TGCAGTGCTAGTTGGTTGACAGGGCTTGAAAAACTGTTTTTT; CDR3: CSASWLTGLEKLFF
V: TRBV10-3; size: .; J: TRBJ2-5; D: TRBD1; DNA: TGTGCCATCAGTCAGACAGGGGAGAGAGAAGAGACCCAGTACTTC; CDR3: CAISQTGEREETQYF
V: TRBV5-5; size: .; J: TRBJ2-2; D: TRBD1; DNA: TGTGCCAGCACAAAGGGACAGCTCAACACCGGGGAGCTGTTTTTT; CDR3: CASTKGQLNTGELFF
V: TRBV10-3; size: .; J: TRBJ2-3; D: .; DNA: TGTGCCATCAGTGAGACCGAGGAGGGGGGGACAGATACGCAGTATTTT; CDR3: CAISETEEGGTDTQYF
V: TRBV9; size: .; J: TRBJ2-1; D: TRBD2; DNA: TGTGCCAGCAGCGTCCAGTCCGGGGGGAATGAGCAGTTCTTC; CDR3: CASSVQSGGNEQFF
V: TRBV7-9; size: .; J: TRBJ2-2; D: .; DNA: TGTGCCAGCAGCCCCAAAACCGGGGAGCTGTTTTTT; CDR3: CASSPKTGELFF
V: TRBV7-9; size: .; J: TRBJ1-1; D: .; DNA: TGTGCCAGCAGCTTAGGAGGATTACCGAACACTGAAGCTTTCTTT; CDR3: CASSLGGLPNTEAFF
V: TRBV7-3; size: few; J: TRBJ2-2; D: .; DNA: TGTGCCAGCAGCCAACGCGGGGCCGACACCGGGGAGCTGTTTTTT; CDR3: CASSQRGADTGELFF
V: TRBV11-2; size: .; J: TRBJ2-1; D: TRBD2; DNA: TGTGCCAGCAGCTTAGGACTAGCGAACAATGAGCAGTTCTTC; CDR3: CASSLGLANNEQFF
V: TRBV5-6; size: .; J: TRBJ2-2; D: .; DNA: TGTGCCAGCAGCTTGGTTAGTTTCAGGGCGAACACCGGGGAGCTGTTTTTT; CDR3: CASSLVSFRANTGELFF
V: TRBV5-1; size: .; J: TRBJ1-1; D: .; DNA: TGCGCCAGCAGCTCAAGTGGACTGGAGAACACTGAAGCTTTCTTT; CDR3: CASSSSGLENTEAFF
V: TRBV6-5; size: once; J: TRBJ1-1; D: TRBD1; DNA: TGTGCCAGCAGTCGGACAGGGTGGTCTGAAGCTTTCTTT; CDR3: CASSRTGWSEAFF
V: TRBV5-5; size: .; J: TRBJ2-1; D: TRBD1; DNA: TGTGCCAGCAGCTTTAGGGGACAGGGTAACAATGAGCAGTTCTTC; CDR3: CASSFRGQGNNEQFF
V: TRBV29-1; size: .; J: TRBJ1-3; D: TRBD1; DNA: TGCAGCGTTGCAGGGACAGCTGGAAACACCATATATTTT; CDR3: CSVAGTAGNTIYF
V: TRBV7-2; size: .; J: TRBJ1-4; D: .; DNA: TGTGCCAGCAGCTTGGTGGGACACTCTAATGAAAAACTGTTTTTT; CDR3: CASSLVGHSNEKLFF
V: TRBV5-1; size: .; J: TRBJ2-2; D: .; DNA: TGCGCCAGCAGCTCGCAAATCAGCGCGAACACCGGGGAGCTGTTTTTT; CDR3: CASSSQISANTGELFF
V: TRBV5-6; size: .; J: TRBJ1-2; D: TRBD1; DNA: TGTGCCAGCAGTGAGAAGGGGGCGGGTGGCTACACCTTC; CDR3: CASSEKGAGGYTF
V: TRBV6-5; size: .; J: TRBJ2-7; D: .; DNA: TGTGCCAGCAGTTCCGGGACAACGATTTCCTACGAGCAGTACTTC; CDR3: CASSSGTTISYEQYF
V: TRBV2; size: .; J: TRBJ2-3; D: TRBD2; DNA: TGTGCCAGCAGCGTCACTAGCGGGGGGGGCGTGGATACGCAGTATTTT; CDR3: CASSVTSGGGVDTQYF
V: TRBV10-1; size: .; J: TRBJ1-1; D: .; DNA: TGCGCCAGCAGTGACTTACGGATCAGGGGCACTGAAGCTTTCTTT; CDR3: CASSDLRIRGTEAFF
V: TRBV5-1; size: .; J: TRBJ1-1; D: .; DNA: TGCGCCAGCAGCTTAAGACAGGCAAACACTGAAGCTTTCTTT; CDR3: CASSLRQANTEAFF
V: TRBV19; size: few; J: TRBJ1-5; D: .; DNA: TGTGCCAGTAGTTCCGGCGCCAGGGCGAGCAATCAGCCCCAGCATTTT; CDR3: CASSSGARASNQPQHF
V: TRBV27; size: .; J: TRBJ1-2; D: TRBD1; DNA: TGTGCCAGCAGTTTGACAGGGGGCGCCGGCTATGGCTACACCTTC; CDR3: CASSLTGGAGYGYTF
V: TRBV5-4; size: .; J: TRBJ2-3; D: .; DNA: TGTGCCAGCAGCCAGAGGACAGATACGCAGTATTTT; CDR3: CASSQRTDTQYF
V: TRBV10-1; size: .; J: TRBJ2-3; D: TRBD2; DNA: TGCGCCAGCAGTGAACTAGCGGGATCGTCTAGCACAGATACGCAGTATTTT; CDR3: CASSELAGSSSTDTQYF
V: TRBV3-1/TRBV3-2; size: .; J: TRBJ1-4; D: TRBD1; DNA: TGTGCCAGCAGCCCGCTCGGGACAGGGACGGCGAATGAAAAACTGTTTTTT; CDR3: CASSPLGTGTANEKLFF
V: TRBV5-4; size: .; J: TRBJ2-5; D: TRBD2; DNA: TGTGCCAGCAGCTTGGTGGTAGCGGGGCAAGAGACCCAGTACTTC; CDR3: CASSLVVAGQETQYF
V: TRBV5-8; size: once; J: TRBJ2-7; D: TRBD1; DNA: TGTGCCAGCAGTCTAGGACAGGGTGTAACACACGAGCAGTACTTC; CDR3: CASSLGQGVTHEQYF
V: TRBV7-9; size: .; J: TRBJ2-5; D: .; DNA: TGTGCCAGCAGCTTAGGTGGCAGATATCCGGAGACCCAGTACTTC; CDR3: CASSLGGRYPETQYF
V: TRBV2; size: .; J: TRBJ2-5; D: .; DNA: TGTGCCAGCCTCGCGCGTGAGACCCAGTACTTC; CDR3: CASLARETQYF